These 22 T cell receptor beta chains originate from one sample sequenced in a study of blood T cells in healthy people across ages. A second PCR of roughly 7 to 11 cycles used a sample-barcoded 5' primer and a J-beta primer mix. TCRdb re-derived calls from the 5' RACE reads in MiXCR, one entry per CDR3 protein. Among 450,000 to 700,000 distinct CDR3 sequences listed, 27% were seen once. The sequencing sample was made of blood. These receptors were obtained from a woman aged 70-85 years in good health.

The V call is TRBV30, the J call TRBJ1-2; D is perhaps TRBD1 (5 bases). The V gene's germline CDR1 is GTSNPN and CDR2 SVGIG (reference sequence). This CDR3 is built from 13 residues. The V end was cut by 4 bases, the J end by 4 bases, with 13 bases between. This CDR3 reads CAWNLGPSYGYTF. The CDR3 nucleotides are TGTGCCTGGAACTTGGGACCGAGCTATGGCTACACCTTC. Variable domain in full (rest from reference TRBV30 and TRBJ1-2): SQTIHQWPATLVQPVGSPLSLECTVEGTSNPNLYWYRQAAGRGLQLLFYSVGIGQISSEVPQNLSASRPQDRQFILSSKKLLLSDSGFYLCAWNLGPSYGYTFGSGTRLTVV.

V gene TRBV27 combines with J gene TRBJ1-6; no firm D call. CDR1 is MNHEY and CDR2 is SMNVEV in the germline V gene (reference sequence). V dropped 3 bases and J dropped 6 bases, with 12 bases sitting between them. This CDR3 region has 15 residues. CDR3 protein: CASSFVVSGNSPLHF. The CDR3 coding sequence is TGTGCCAGCAGTTTTGTGGTGTCTGGTAATTCACCCCTCCACTTT.

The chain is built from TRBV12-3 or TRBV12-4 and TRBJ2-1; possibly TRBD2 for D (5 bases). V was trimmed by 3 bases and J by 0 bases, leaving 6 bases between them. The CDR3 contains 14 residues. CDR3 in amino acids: CASSFGSSYNEQFF. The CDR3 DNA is TGTGCCAGCAGTTTTGGGAGCTCCTACAATGAGCAGTTCTTC.

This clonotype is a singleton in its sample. CDR3 DNA: TGTGCCAGCAGTTTACTGAGGGCGCTTCAAGATACGCAGTATTTT. Its translation: CASSLLRALQDTQYF. The V call is TRBV7-2, the J call TRBJ2-3, with D possibly being TRBD2 (5 bases). The CDR3 loop spans 15 amino acids. V lost 6 bases, J lost 5 bases, and 18 bases lay in between. Germline CDR1 is SGHTA and CDR2 is FQGNSA.

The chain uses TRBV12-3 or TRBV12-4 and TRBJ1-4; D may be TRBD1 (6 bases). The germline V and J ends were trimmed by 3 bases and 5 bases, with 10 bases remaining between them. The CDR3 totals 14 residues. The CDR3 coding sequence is TGTGCCAGCAGTTTGACGCAGGGGAATGAAAAACTGTTTTTT. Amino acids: CASSLTQGNEKLFF.

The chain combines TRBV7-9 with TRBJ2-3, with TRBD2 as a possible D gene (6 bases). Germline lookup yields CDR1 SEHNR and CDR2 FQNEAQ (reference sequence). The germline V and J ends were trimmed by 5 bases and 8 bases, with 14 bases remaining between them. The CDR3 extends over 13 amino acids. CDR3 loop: CASSTDAGGTQYF. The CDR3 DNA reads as TGTGCCAGCAGCACGGACGCCGGGGGTACGCAGTATTTT.

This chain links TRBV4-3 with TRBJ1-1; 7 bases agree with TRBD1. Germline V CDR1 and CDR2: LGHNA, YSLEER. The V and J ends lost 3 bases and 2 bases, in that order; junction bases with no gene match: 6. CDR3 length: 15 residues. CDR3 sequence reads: CASSQATGPNTEAFF. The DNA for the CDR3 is TGCGCCAGCAGCCAGGCGACAGGGCCCAACACTGAAGCTTTCTTT.

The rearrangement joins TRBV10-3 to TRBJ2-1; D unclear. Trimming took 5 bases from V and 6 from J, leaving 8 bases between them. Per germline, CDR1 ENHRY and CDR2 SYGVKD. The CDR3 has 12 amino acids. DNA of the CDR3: TGTGCCATCAGTCAAGGCGGCAATGAGCAGTTCTTC. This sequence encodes CAISQGGNEQFF.

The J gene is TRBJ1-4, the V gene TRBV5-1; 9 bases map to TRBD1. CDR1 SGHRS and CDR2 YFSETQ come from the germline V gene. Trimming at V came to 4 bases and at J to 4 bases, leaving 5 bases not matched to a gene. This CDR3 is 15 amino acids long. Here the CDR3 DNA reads TGCGCCAGCAGCCTATTGACAGGGGGTAATGAAAAACTGTTTTTT. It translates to CASSLLTGGNEKLFF.

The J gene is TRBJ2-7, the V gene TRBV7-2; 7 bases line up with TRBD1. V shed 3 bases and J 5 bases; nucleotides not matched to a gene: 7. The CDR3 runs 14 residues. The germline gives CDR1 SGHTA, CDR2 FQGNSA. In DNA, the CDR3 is TGTGCCAGCAGCTTCCGTCAGGGGGAGAACGAGCAGTACTTC. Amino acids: CASSFRQGENEQYF.

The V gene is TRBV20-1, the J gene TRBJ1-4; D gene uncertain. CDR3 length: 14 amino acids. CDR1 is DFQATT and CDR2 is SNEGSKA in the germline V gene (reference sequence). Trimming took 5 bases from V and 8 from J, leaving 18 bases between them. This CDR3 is CSAQVNKRYEKLFF. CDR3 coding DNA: TGCAGTGCTCAGGTTAACAAGCGGTACGAAAAACTGTTTTTT.

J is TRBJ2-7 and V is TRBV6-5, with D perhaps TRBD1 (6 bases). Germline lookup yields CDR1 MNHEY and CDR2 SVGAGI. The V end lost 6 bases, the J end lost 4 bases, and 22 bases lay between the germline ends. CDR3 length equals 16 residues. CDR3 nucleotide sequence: TGTGCCAGCAGCCCCGGACAGCAACGTAAAGTTTACGAGCAGTACTTC. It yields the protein CASSPGQQRKVYEQYF.

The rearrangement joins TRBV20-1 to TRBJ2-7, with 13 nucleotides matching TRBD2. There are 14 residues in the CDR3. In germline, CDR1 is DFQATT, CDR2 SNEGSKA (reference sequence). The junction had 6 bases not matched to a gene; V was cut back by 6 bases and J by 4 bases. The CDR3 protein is CSAWTSGGSYEQYF. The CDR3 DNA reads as TGCAGTGCCTGGACTAGCGGGGGATCTTACGAGCAGTACTTC.

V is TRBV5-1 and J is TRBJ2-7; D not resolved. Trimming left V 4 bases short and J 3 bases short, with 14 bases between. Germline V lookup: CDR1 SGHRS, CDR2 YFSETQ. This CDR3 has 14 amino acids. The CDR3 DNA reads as TGCGCCAGCAGCCCTGCGGCCGGTAACTACGAGCAGTACTTC. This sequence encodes CASSPAAGNYEQYF.

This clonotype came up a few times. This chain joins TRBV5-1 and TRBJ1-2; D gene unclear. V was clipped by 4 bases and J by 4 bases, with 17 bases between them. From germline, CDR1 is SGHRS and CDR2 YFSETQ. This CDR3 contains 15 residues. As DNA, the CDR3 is TGCGCCAGCAGCCCCGCGGTCACTAAGGGCTATGGCTACACCTTC. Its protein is CASSPAVTKGYGYTF.

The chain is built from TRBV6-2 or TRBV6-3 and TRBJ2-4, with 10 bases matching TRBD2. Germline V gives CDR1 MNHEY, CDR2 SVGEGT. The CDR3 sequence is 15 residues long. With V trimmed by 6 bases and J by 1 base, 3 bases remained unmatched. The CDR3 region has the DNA TGTGCCAGCAGCCAGGGACTAGCGGCCAAAAACATTCAGTACTTC. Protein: CASSQGLAAKNIQYF.

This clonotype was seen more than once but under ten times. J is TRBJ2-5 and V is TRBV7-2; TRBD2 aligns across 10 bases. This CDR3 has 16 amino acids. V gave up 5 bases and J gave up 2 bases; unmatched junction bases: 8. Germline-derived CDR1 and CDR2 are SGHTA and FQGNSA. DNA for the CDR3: TGTGCCAGCAGCCAAAATAGCGGGGGGATTCAAGAGACCCAGTACTTC. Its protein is CASSQNSGGIQETQYF. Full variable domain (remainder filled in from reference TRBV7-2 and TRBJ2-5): GAGVSQSPSNKVTEKGKDVELRCDPISGHTALYWYRQSLGQGLEFLIYFQGNSAPDKSGLPSDRFSAERTGGSVSTLTIQRTQQEDSAVYLCASSQNSGGIQETQYFGPGTRLLVL.

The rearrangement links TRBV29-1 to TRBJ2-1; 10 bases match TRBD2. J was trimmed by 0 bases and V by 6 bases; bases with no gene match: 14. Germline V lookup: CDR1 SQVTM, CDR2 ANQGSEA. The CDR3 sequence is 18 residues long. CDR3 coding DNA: TGCAGCGTGTTATCCCTAGCGGGGGAATCAAGCTCCTACAATGAGCAGTTCTTC. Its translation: CSVLSLAGESSSYNEQFF.

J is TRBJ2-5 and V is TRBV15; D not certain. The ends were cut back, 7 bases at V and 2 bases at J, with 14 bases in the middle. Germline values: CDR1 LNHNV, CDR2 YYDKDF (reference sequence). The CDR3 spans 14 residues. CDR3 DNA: TGTGCCACCAAGGTCGGACCGACGCAAGAGACCCAGTACTTC. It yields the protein CATKVGPTQETQYF.

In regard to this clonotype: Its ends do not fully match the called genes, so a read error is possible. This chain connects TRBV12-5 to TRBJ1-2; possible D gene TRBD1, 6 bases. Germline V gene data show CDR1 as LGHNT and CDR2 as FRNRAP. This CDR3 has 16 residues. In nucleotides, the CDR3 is TGTGCTGGTGGTCCGGGTGCAGGGATACAACAGGGTGGCTACACCTTC. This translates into CAGGPGAGIQQGGYTF. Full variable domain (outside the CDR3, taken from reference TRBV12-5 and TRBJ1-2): DARVTQTPRHKVTEMGQEVTMRCQPILGHNTVFWYRQTMMQGLELLAYFRNRAPLDDSGMPKDRFSAEMPDATLATLKIQPSEPRDSAVYFCAGGPGAGIQQGGYTFGSGTRLTVV.

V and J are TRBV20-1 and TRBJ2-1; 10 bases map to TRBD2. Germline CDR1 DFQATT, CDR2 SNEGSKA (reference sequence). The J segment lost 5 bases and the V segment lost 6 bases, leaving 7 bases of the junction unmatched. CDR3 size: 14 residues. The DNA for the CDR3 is TGCAGTGCCAGCGGGGGGGTGACCCACAATGAGCAGTTCTTC. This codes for CSASGGVTHNEQFF.

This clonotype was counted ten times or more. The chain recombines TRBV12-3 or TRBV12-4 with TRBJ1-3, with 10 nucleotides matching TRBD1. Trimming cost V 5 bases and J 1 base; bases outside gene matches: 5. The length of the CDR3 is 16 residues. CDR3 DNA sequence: TGTGCCAGCAGTGCCCGGACAGGGGGATCTGGAAACACCATATATTTT. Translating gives CASSARTGGSGNTIYF.